Listed below are T cell receptor beta chains from one sample, sequenced in a study of T-cell memory formation after mild COVID-19. TCRdb redid the calling of the 5' RACE reads with MiXCR, one entry per CDR3 protein. This sample has 450,000 or so distinct CDR3 sequences, with more than 20% found just once. Sequenced input: PBMCs or a T cell subset sorted from them (not recorded which). These receptors were collected from an adult woman who had mild COVID-19 (a few samples of this study predate the infection). Cell type and time point are not known. CDR3s include the opening cysteine and the closing phenylalanine or tryptophan.

J gene | V gene | CDR3 protein
TRBJ1-1 | TRBV7-2 | CASSLVPGMSTEAFF
TRBJ1-2 | TRBV29-1 | CSVGQGLTTDYGYTF
TRBJ2-7 | TRBV12-3/TRBV12-4 | CASSWGTGFNEQYF
TRBJ2-3 | TRBV5-1 | CASRKEGQNTDTQYF
TRBJ2-7 | TRBV29-1 | CSVTDRGAPEQYF
TRBJ2-1 | TRBV5-1 | CASSDGTQTYNEQFF
TRBJ1-1 | TRBV24-1 | CATSKGGNTEAFF
TRBJ2-3 | TRBV9 | CASSSASGIVADTQYF
TRBJ2-5 | TRBV15 | CATRIGQGQETQYF
TRBJ2-7 | TRBV19 | CASSRGFDEQYF
TRBJ2-7 | TRBV6-2/TRBV6-3 | CASREDRGLSSYEQYF
TRBJ2-3 | TRBV7-6 | CASSPRVVGNPTDTQYF
TRBJ2-5 | TRBV5-1 | CASSGLLQGAGETQYF
TRBJ1-2 | TRBV18 | CASSDGTGGEYGYTF
TRBJ1-1 | TRBV7-6 | CASSPRVQGAEAFF
TRBJ2-7 | TRBV19 | CASSIIGGGSYEQYF
TRBJ2-6 | TRBV12-3/TRBV12-4 | CASSGTGSGANVLTF
TRBJ1-1 | TRBV13 | CASSFRDMNTEAFF
TRBJ2-7 | TRBV24-1 | CATSDRDRATYEQYF
TRBJ1-1 | TRBV6-2/TRBV6-3 | CASSSGQRVGNTEAFF
TRBJ2-1 | TRBV6-2/TRBV6-3 | CASSYVRGGLAGVGEQFF
TRBJ2-7 | TRBV4-3 | CASSQLGLTLISEQYF
TRBJ2-1 | TRBV20-1 | CSASVLDRARYNEQFF
TRBJ2-1 | TRBV5-4 | CASSSMREWGEQFF
TRBJ2-7 | TRBV6-2/TRBV6-3 | CASRPQGASYEQYF
TRBJ1-1 | TRBV6-4 | CASSDEPNTEAFF
TRBJ2-5 | TRBV7-9 | CASSSTAPWQETQYF
TRBJ2-1 | TRBV5-5 | CASRDAAGTLYVRQFF
TRBJ2-2 | TRBV9 | CASSVEANTGELFF
TRBJ1-5 | TRBV5-5 | CASSWGQANQPQHF
TRBJ1-5 | TRBV30 | CAWSSPSHQPQHF
TRBJ1-1 | TRBV19 | CASSNWDRTENTEAFF
TRBJ2-7 | TRBV20-1 | CSARGIGRSSYEQYF
TRBJ2-7 | TRBV11-2 | CASSLGADRGYEQYF
TRBJ1-2 | TRBV4-1 | CASSQDRGGHGYTF
TRBJ1-2 | TRBV20-1 | CSAIVGVDGYTF
TRBJ2-1 | TRBV11-3 | CASSPRALSGRGSYNEQFF
TRBJ2-3 | TRBV20-1 | CSAPLGGLPTDTQYF
TRBJ1-5 | TRBV7-2 | CAERDTPNQPQHF
TRBJ2-4 | TRBV5-5 | CASSLVGPGDSGAKNIQYF
TRBJ2-1 | TRBV19 | CASSMESSNPYNEQFF